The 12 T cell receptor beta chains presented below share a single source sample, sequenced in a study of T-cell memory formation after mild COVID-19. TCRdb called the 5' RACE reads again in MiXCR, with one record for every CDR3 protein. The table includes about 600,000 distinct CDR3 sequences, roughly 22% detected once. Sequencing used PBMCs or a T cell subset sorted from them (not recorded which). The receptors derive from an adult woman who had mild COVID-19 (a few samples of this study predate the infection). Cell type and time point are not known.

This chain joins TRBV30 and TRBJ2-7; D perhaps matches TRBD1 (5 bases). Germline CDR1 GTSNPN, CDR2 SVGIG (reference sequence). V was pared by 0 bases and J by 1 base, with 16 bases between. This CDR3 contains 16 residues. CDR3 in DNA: TGTGCCTGGAGTGTACGGTCAACCTACAGGTCCTACGAGCAGTACTTC. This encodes CAWSVRSTYRSYEQYF.

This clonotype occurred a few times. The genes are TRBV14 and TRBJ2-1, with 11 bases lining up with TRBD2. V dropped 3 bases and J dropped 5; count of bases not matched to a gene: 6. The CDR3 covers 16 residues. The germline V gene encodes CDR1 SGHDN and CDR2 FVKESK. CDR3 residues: CASSQISGGEDNEQFF. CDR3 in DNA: TGTGCCAGCAGCCAGATTAGCGGGGGGGAGGACAATGAGCAGTTCTTC.

The CDR3, as DNA: TGTGCCAGCACTACTAGCGGGGGGATCGGCGGGGAGCTGTTTTTT. Translating it yields CASTTSGGIGGELFF. This chain uses TRBV12-3 or TRBV12-4 with TRBJ2-2, with 12 bases matching TRBD2. V trimming: 7 bases; J trimming: 7 bases; junction bases outside the gene matches: 7. This CDR3 region has 15 residues.

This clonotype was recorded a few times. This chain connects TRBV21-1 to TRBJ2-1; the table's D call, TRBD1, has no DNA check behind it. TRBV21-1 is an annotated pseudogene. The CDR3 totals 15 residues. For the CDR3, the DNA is TGTGCCAGCAGCCCTCGGGGGTCCTATACCAATGAGCAGTTCTTC. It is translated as CASSPRGSYTNEQFF.

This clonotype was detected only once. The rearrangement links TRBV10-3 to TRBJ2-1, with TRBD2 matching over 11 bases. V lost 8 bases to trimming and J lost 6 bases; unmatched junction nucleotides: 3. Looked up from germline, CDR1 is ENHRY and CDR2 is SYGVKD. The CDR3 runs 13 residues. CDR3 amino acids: CAIVAGGSNEQFF. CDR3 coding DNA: TGTGCCATCGTAGCGGGGGGGTCCAATGAGCAGTTCTTC.

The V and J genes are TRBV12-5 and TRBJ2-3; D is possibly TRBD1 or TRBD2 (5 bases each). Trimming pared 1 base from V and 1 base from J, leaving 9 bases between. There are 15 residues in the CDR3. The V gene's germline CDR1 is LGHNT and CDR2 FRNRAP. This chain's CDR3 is CASGLGQGRTDTQYF. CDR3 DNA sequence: TGTGCTAGTGGTTTGGGGCAGGGACGCACAGATACGCAGTATTTT.

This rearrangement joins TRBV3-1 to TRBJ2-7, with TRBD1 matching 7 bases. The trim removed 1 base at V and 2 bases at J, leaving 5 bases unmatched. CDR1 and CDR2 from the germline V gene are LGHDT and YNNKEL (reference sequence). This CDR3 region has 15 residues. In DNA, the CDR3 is TGTGCCAGCAGCCAAGCCGTGACAGGGCCCTACGAGCAGTACTTC. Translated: CASSQAVTGPYEQYF.

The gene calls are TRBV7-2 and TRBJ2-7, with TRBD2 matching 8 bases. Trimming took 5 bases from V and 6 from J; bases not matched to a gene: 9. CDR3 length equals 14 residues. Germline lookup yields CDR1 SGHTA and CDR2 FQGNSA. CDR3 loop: CASSRGTSKTEQYF. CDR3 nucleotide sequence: TGTGCCAGCAGCCGCGGGACTAGTAAAACCGAGCAGTACTTC.

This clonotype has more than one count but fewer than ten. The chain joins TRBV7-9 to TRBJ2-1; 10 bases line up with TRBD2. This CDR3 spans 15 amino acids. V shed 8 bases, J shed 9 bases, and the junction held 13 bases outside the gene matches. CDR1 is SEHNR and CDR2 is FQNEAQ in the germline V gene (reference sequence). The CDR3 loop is CASGTSAETYGEQFF. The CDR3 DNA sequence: TGTGCCAGCGGGACTAGCGCCGAAACCTATGGTGAGCAGTTCTTC.

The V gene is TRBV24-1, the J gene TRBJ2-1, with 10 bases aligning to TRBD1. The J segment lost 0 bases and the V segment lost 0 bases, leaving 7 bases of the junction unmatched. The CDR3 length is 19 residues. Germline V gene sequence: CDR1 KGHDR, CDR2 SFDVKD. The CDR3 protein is CATSDLWTGGYSSYNEQFF. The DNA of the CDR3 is TGTGCCACCAGTGATTTGTGGACAGGGGGTTATAGCTCCTACAATGAGCAGTTCTTC.

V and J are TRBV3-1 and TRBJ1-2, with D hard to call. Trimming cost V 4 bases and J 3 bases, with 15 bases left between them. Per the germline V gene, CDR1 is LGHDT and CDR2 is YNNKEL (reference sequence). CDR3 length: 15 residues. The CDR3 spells CASSPSSGNYYGYTF. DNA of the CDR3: TGTGCCAGCAGCCCCTCGTCGGGTAATTACTATGGCTACACCTTC.

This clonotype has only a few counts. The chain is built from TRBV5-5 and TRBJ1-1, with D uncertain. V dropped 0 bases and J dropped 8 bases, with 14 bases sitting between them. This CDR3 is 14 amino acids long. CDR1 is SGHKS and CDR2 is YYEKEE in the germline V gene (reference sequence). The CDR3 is CASSLAVIKTEAFF. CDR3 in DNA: TGTGCCAGCAGCTTGGCGGTCATAAAGACGGAAGCTTTCTTT.